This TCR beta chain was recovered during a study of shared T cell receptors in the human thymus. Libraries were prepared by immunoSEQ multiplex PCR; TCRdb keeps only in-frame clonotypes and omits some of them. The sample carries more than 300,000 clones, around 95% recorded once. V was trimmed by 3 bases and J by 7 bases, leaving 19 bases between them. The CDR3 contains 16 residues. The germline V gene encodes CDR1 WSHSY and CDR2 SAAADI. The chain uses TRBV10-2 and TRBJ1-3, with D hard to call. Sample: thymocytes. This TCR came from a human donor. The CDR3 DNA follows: TGCGCCAGCAGTGATAAGCCCCGACGGAGGGTTAACACCATATATTTT. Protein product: CASSDKPRRRVNTIYF.